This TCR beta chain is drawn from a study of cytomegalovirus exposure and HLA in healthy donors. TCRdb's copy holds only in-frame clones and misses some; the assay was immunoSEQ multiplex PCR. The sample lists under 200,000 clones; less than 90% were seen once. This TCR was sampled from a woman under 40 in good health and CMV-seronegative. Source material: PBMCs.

The chain's CDR3 is CSVVQARVTEAFF. In nucleotides, the CDR3 is TGCAGCGTTGTACAGGCACGCGTCACTGAAGCTTTCTTT. The gene calls are TRBV29-1 and TRBJ1-1, with a possible D match to TRBD1 (5 bases). This CDR3 contains 13 residues. Germline V CDR1 and CDR2: SQVTM, ANQGSEA. The V end lost 4 bases, the J end lost 4 bases, and 13 bases lay between the germline ends.